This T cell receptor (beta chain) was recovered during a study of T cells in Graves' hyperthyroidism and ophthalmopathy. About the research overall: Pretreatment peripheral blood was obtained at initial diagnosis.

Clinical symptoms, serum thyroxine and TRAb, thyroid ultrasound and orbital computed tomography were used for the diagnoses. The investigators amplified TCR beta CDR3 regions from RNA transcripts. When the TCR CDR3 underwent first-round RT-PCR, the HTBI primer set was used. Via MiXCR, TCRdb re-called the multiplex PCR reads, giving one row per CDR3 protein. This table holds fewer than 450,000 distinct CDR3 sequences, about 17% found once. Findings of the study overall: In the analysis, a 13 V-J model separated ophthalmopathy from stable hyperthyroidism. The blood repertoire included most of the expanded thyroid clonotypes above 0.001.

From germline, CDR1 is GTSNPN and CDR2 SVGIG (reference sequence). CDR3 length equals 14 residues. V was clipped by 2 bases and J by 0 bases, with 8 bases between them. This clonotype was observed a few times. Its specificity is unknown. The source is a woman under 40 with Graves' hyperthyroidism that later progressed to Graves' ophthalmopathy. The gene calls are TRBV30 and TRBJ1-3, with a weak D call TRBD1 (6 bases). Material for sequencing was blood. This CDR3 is CAWSWGHSGNTIYF. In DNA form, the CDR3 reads TGTGCCTGGAGTTGGGGGCACTCTGGAAACACCATATATTTT. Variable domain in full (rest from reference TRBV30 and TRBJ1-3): SQTIHQWPATLVQPVGSPLSLECTVEGTSNPNLYWYRQAAGRGLQLLFYSVGIGQISSEVPQNLSASRPQDRQFILSSKKLLLSDSGFYLCAWSWGHSGNTIYFGEGSWLTVV.